Listed here is a single T cell receptor beta chain. The antigen is unknown. The data originate from a study of CD8 T cells in acute hepatitis C reinfection. The overall study: CD8+ T cells specific for HCV NS3-1073 were sequenced.

Sequencing was performed with immunoSEQ multiplex PCR; in TCRdb, only in-frame clones are kept and a portion is missing. This table holds 30,000 to 40,000 clones, approximately 87% found once. V was pared by 5 bases and J by 0 bases, with 7 bases of the junction left unmatched. The germline V gene has CDR1 PRHDT and CDR2 FYEKMQ (reference sequence). The CDR3 has 16 residues. Time point meaning: naive CD8 control sorted from an acute-time-point sample. People who inject drugs in the Montreal Hepatitis C Cohort were donors. Overall study results and limits: Few CDR3s matched those for other epitopes.

Sequenced material: naive CD8+ T cells from PBMCs. This sequence originates from a man younger than 40 with chronic hepatitis C. The chain carries TRBV13 and TRBJ2-1; 7 bases line up with TRBD1. The CDR3 loop is CASSTPDRSSYNEQFF. For the CDR3, the DNA is TGTGCCAGCAGCACACCGGACAGGAGCTCCTACAATGAGCAGTTCTTC.